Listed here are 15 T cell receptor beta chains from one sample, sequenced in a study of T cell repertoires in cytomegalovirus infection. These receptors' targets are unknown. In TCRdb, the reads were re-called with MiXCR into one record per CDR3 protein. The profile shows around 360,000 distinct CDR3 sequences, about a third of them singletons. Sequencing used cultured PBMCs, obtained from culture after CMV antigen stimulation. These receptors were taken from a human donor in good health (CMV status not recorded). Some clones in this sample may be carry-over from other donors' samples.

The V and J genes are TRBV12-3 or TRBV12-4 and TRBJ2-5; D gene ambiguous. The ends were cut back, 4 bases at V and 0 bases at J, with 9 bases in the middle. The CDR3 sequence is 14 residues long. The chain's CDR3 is CASSCRTDQETQYF. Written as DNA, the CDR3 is TGTGCCAGCAGTTGCAGGACGGACCAAGAGACCCAGTACTTC.

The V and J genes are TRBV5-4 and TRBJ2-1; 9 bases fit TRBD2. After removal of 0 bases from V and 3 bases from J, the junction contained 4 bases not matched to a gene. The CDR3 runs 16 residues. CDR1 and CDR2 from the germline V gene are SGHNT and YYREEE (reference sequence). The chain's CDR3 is CASSLARAGGYNEQFF. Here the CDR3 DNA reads TGTGCCAGCAGCTTGGCCCGAGCGGGAGGCTACAATGAGCAGTTCTTC.

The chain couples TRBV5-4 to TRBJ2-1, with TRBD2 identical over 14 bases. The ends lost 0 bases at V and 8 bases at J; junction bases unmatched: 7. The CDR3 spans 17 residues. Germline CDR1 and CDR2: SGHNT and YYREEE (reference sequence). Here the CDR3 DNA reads TGTGCCAGCAGCTTGGGAGGGACTAGCGGGAGTGATGATGAGCAGTTCTTC. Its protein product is CASSLGGTSGSDDEQFF.

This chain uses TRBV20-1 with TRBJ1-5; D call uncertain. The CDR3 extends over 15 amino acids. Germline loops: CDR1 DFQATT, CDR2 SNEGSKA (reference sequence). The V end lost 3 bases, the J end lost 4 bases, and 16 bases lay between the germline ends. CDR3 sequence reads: CSARGFGGGNQPQHF. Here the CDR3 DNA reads TGCAGTGCTAGGGGGTTCGGAGGAGGGAATCAGCCCCAGCATTTT.

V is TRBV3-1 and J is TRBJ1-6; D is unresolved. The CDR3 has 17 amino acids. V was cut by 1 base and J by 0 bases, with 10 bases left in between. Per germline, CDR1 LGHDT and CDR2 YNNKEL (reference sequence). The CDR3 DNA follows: TGTGCCAGCAGCCAAGGTACCCCCAGCTCCTATAATTCACCCCTCCACTTT. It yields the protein CASSQGTPSSYNSPLHF.

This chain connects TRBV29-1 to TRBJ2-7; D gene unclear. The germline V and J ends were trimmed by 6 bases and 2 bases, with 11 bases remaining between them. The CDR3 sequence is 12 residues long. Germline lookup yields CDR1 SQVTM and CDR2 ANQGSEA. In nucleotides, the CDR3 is TGCAGCGTCTATGGGTACCCCTACGAGCAGTACTTC. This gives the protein CSVYGYPYEQYF.

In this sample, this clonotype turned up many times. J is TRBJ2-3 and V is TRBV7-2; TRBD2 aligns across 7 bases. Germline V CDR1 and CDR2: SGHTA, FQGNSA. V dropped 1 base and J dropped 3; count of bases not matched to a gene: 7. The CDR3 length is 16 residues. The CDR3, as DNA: TGTGCCAGCAGCTTAGAGGCGGGAGTCGGGACAGATACGCAGTATTTT. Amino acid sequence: CASSLEAGVGTDTQYF. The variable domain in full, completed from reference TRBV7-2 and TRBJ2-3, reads GAGVSQSPSNKVTEKGKDVELRCDPISGHTALYWYRQSLGQGLEFLIYFQGNSAPDKSGLPSDRFSAERTGGSVSTLTIQRTQQEDSAVYLCASSLEAGVGTDTQYFGPGTRLTVL.

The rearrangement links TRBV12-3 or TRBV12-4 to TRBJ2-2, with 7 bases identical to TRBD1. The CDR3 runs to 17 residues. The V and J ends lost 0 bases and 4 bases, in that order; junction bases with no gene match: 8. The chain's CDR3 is CASSLATGRRGTGELFF. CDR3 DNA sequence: TGTGCCAGCAGTTTAGCGACAGGGAGAAGAGGCACCGGGGAGCTGTTTTTT.

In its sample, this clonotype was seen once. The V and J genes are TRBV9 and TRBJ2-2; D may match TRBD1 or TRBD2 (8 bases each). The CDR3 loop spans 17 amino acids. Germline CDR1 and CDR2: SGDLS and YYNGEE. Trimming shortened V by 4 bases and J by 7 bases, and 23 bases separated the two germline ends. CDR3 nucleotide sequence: TGTGCCAGCAGCCCCGGGGGGGGACAGGCGCTTCGCGGGGAGCTGTTTTTT. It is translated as CASSPGGGQALRGELFF.

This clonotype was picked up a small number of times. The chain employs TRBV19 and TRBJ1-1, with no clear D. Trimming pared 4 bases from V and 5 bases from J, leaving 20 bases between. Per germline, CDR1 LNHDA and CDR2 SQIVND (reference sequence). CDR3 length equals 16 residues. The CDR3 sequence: CASSNPIRSGRTEAFF. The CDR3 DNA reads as TGTGCCAGTAGTAACCCGATTCGTTCAGGTCGTACTGAAGCTTTCTTT.

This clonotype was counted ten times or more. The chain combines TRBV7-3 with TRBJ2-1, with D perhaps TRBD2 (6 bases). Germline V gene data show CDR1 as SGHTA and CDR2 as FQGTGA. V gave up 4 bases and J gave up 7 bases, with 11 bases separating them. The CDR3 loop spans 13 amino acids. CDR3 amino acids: CASSSQAGNEQFF. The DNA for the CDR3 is TGTGCCAGCAGCTCCCAGGCGGGGAATGAGCAGTTCTTC.

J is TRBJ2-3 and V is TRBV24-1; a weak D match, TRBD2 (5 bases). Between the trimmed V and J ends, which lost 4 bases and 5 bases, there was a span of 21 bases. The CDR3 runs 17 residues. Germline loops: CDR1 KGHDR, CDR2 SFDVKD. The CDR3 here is CATSDPSPGENGDTQYF. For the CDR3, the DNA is TGTGCCACCAGTGACCCCTCCCCCGGGGAAAATGGAGATACGCAGTATTTT.

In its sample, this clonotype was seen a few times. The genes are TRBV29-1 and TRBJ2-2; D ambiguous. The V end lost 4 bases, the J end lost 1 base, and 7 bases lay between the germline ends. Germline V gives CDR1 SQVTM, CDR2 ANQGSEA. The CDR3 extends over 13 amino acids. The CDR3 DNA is TGCAGCGTTGTAAGAGAGAACACCGGGGAGCTGTTTTTT. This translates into CSVVRENTGELFF.

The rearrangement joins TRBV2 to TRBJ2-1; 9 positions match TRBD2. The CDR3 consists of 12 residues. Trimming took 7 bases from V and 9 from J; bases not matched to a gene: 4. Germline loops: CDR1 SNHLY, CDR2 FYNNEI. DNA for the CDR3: TGTGCCAGCATGGCGACTAGCGGTGAGCAGTTCTTC. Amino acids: CASMATSGEQFF.

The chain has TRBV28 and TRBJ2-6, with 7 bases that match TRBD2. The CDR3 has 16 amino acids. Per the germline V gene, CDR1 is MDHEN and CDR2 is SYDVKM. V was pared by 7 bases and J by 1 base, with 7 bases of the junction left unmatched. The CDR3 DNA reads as TGTGCCAGCATTATGGGGGGGGAGTCTGGGGCCAACGTCCTGACTTTC. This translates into CASIMGGESGANVLTF.